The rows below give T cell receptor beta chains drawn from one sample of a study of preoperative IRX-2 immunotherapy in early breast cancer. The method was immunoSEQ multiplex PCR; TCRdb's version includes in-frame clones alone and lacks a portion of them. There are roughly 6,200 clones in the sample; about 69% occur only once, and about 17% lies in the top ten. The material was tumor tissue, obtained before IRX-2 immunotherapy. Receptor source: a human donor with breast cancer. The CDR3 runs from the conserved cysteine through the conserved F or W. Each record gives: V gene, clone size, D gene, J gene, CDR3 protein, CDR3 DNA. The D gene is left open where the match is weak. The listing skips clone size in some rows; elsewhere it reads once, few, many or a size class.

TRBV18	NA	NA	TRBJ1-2	CASSPRTDYGYTF	TGTGCCAGCTCACCACGTACAGACTATGGCTACACCTTC
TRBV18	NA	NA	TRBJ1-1	CASSPQGANTEAFF	TGTGCCAGCTCCCCCCAAGGGGCGAACACTGAAGCTTTCTTT
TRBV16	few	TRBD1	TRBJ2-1	CASSQRQGYNEQFF	TGTGCCAGCAGCCAAAGACAGGGGTACAATGAGCAGTTCTTC
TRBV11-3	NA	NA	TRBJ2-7	CASSLEGQDVLPYEQYF	TGTGCCAGCAGCTTGGAAGGGCAGGACGTCCTACCCTACGAGCAGTACTTC
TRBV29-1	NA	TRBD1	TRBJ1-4	CSVGTGANEKLFF	TGCAGCGTGGGGACAGGGGCTAATGAAAAACTGTTTTTT
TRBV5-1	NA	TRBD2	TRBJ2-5	CASSRGSSGQETQYF	TGCGCCAGCAGCCGGGGGTCTAGCGGCCAAGAGACCCAGTACTTC
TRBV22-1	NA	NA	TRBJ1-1	CASSPGTGQGAEAFF	TGTGCCAGCAGCCCCGGGACAGGGCAGGGGGCTGAAGCTTTCTTT
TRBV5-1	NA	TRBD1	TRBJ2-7	CASSRGQSPDEQYF	TGCGCCAGCAGCCGGGGACAGTCACCGGACGAGCAGTACTTC
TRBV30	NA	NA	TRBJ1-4	CAWSLALGGPPEKLFF	TGTGCCTGGAGTTTGGCCCTGGGGGGGCCCCCTGAAAAACTGTTTTTT
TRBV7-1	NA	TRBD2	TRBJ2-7	CASSLGLAGSNEQYF	TGTGCCAGCAGCCTGGGACTAGCGGGGTCGAACGAGCAGTACTTC
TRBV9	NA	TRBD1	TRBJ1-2	CASSWGQIYGYTF	TGTGCCAGCAGCTGGGGACAGATCTATGGCTACACCTTC
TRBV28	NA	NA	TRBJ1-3	CASSFGGYGNTIYF	TGTGCCAGCAGTTTTGGGGGGTATGGAAACACCATATATTTT
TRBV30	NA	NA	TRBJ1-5	CAWSSQGRGYQPQHF	TGTGCCTGGAGTTCGCAGGGAAGGGGGTATCAGCCCCAGCATTTT
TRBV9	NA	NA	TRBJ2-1	CASSEGLFPGGEQFF	TGTGCCAGCAGCGAGGGCCTCTTCCCGGGTGGTGAGCAGTTCTTC
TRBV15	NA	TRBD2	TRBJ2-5	CATAEGIIAGGQETQYF	TGTGCCACCGCCGAGGGAATAATAGCGGGGGGCCAAGAGACCCAGTACTTC
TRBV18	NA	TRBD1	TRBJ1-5	CASSSRGHSNQPQHF	TGTGCCAGCTCATCCAGGGGGCATAGCAATCAGCCCCAGCATTTT
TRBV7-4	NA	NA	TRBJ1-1	CASSFTRSNTEAFF	TGTGCCAGCAGCTTTACAAGATCGAACACTGAAGCTTTCTTT
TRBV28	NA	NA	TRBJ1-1	CASSSATTGQNTEAFF	TGTGCCAGCAGTTCGGCGACGACAGGCCAGAACACTGAAGCTTTCTTT
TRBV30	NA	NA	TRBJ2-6	CAWSLGGANVLTF	TGTGCCTGGAGTCTCGGGGGAGCCAACGTCCTGACTTTC
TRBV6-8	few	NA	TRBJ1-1	CASSYRGSVNTEAFF	TGTGCCAGCAGTTACAGGGGTTCGGTGAACACTGAAGCTTTCTTT
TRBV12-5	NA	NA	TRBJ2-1	CASGLVQGVHEQFF	TGTGCTAGTGGTTTGGTACAAGGGGTCCATGAGCAGTTCTTC
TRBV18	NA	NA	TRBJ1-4	CASSSDRSFNEKLFF	TGTGCCAGCTCATCCGACAGGTCCTTTAATGAAAAACTGTTTTTT
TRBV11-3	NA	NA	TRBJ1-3	CASSFLGQTSGNTIYF	TGTGCCAGCAGCTTTTTGGGCCAAACCTCTGGAAACACCATATATTTT
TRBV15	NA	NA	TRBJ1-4	CATGRDFATLAKLFF	TGTGCCACCGGAAGGGACTTTGCGACTTTGGCAAAACTGTTTTTT
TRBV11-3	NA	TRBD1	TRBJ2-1	CASSLVFGQGARIAQFF	TGTGCCAGCAGCTTAGTATTTGGACAGGGGGCCCGGATAGCGCAGTTCTTC
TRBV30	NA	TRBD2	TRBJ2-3	CARSLAGGHTQYF	TGTGCCCGAAGCCTAGCGGGGGGGCATACGCAGTATTTT
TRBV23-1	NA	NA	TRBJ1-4	CASSQEFRGEKLFF	TGCGCCAGCAGCCAAGAGTTCAGGGGTGAAAAACTGTTTTTT
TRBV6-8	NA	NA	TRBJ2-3	CAGTTGRGLSTQYF	TGTGCCGGGACCACAGGGCGTGGGCTCTCTACGCAGTATTTT
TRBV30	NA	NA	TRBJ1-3	CAWSWENTIYF	TGTGCCTGGAGTTGGGAAAACACCATATATTTT
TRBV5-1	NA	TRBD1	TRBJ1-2	CASSLGQGGYGYTF	TGCGCCAGCAGCTTGGGACAGGGGGGCTATGGCTACACCTTC
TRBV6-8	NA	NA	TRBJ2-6	CASRPQGSGANVLTF	TGTGCCAGCAGACCCCAGGGATCTGGGGCCAACGTCCTGACTTTC
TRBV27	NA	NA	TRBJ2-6	CATSDKTNSGANVLTF	TGTGCCACCAGTGACAAAACTAACTCTGGGGCCAACGTCCTGACTTTC
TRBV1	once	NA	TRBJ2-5	CASSQDSRAVYQETQYF	TGCGCCAGCAGCCAAGATAGTCGAGCGGTTTACCAAGAGACCCAGTACTTC
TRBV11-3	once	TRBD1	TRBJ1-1	CASSRQGGNTEAFF	TGTGCCAGCAGCCGACAGGGGGGGAACACTGAAGCTTTCTTT
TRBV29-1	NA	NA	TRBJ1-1	CSVKLNGGLNTEAFF	TGCAGCGTTAAGTTGAACGGGGGCCTGAACACTGAAGCTTTCTTT
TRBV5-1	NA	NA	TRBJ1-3	CASSLSGDPGNTIYF	TGCGCCAGCAGCTTGTCGGGGGACCCGGGAAACACCATATATTTT